This T cell receptor (beta chain) was obtained from a study of cytomegalovirus exposure and HLA in healthy donors. General observations from the study: TRBV6-2, TRBV6-3 and some other V segments were unresolvable in 87-base-pair reads. Presence/absence results assume similar sequencing depth per donor, which may not hold.

J gave up 7 bases and V 3 bases, and 9 bases lay outside the gene matches. The CDR3 has 16 amino acids. The germline V gene has CDR1 LGHNA and CDR2 YNFKEQ. In the PCR, 60 Vbeta and 13 Jbeta primers were used. Some clones are missing from TCRdb's copy, which holds only in-frame ones; the method was immunoSEQ multiplex PCR. The sample table includes around 60,000 clones. Sampled while nominally healthy, donors likely had unrecorded immune exposures. Note on this clone: Antigen specificity is unknown.

Sequencing was performed on PBMCs. The chain recombines TRBV4-2 with TRBJ2-1; 10 bases line up with TRBD1. This clonotype was sampled from a man under 40 in good health and CMV-seropositive. CDR3 nucleotide sequence: TGTGCCAGCAGCCACGCCCTCGGGACAGGGGTGAATGAGCAGTTCTTC. Encoded protein: CASSHALGTGVNEQFF.